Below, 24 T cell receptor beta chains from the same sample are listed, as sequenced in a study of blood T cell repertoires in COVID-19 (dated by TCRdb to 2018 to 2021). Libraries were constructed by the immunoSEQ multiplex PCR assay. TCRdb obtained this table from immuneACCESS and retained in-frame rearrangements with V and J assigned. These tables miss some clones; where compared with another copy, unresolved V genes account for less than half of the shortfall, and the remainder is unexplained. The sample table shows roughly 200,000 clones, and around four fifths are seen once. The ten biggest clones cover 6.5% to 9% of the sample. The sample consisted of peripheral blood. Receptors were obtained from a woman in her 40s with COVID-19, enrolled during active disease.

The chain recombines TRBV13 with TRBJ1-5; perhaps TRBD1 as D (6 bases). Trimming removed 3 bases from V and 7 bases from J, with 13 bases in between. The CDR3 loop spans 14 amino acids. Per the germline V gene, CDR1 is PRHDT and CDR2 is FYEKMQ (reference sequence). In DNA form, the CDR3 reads TGTGCCAGCAGCTTGGGTCAGGGGAGCCAGCCCCAGCATTTT. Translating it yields CASSLGQGSQPQHF.

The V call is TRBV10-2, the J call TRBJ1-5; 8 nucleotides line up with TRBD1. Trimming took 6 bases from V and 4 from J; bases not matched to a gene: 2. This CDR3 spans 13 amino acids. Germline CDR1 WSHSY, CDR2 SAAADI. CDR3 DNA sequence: TGCGCCAGCAGCGGACAGGGAAATCAGCCCCAGCATTTT. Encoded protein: CASSGQGNQPQHF.

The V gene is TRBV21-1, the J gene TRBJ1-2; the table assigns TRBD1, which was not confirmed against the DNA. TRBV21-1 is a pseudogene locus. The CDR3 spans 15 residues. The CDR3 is CASSRDRGGDYGYTF. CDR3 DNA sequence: TGTGCCAGCAGCAGGGACAGGGGAGGGGACTATGGCTACACCTTC.

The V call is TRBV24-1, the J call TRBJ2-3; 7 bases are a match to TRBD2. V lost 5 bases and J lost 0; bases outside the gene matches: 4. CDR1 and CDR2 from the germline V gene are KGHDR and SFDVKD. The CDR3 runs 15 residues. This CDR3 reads CATSVPGGSTDTQYF. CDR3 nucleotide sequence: TGTGCCACCAGTGTACCGGGGGGTAGCACAGATACGCAGTATTTT.

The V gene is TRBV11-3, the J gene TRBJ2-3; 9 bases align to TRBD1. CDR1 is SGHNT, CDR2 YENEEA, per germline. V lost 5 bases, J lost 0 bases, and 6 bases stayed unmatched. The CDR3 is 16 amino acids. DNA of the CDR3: TGTGCCAGCAGCCAAAGACAGGGGGGAAGCACAGATACGCAGTATTTT. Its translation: CASSQRQGGSTDTQYF.

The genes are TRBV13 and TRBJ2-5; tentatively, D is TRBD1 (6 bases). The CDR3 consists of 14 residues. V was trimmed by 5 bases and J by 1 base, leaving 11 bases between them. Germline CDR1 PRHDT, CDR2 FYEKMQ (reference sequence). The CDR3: CASSPRDIQETQYF. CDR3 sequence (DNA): TGTGCCAGCAGCCCCCGGGACATCCAAGAGACCCAGTACTTC.

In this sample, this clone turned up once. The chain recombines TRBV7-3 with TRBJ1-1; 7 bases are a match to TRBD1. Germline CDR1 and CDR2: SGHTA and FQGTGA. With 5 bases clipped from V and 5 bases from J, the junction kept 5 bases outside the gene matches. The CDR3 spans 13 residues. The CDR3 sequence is CASSPGGHTEAFF. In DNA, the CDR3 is TGTGCCAGCAGCCCAGGGGGGCATACTGAAGCTTTCTTT.

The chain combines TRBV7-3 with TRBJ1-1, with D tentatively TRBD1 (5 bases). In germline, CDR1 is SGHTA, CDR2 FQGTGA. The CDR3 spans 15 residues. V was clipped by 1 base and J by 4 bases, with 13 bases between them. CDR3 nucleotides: TGTGCCAGCAGCTTAAGTTCAGGGTACATCACTGAAGCTTTCTTT. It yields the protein CASSLSSGYITEAFF.

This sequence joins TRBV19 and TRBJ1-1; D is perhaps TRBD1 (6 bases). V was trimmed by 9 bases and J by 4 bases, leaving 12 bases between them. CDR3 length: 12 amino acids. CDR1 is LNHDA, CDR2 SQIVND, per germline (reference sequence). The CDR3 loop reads CASRQVGTEAFF. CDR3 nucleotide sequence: TGTGCCAGCAGACAGGTGGGCACTGAAGCTTTCTTT.

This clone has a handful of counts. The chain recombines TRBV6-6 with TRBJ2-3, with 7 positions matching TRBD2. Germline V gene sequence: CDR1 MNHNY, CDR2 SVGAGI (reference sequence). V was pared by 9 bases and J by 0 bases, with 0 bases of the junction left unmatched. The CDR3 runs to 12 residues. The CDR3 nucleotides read TGTGCCAGTAGCGGGAGCACAGATACGCAGTATTTT. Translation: CASSGSTDTQYF.

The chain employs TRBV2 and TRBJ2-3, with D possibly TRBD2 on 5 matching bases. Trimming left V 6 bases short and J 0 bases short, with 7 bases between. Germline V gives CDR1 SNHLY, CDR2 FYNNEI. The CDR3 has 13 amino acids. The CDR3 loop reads CASSGDSTDTQYF. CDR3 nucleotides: TGTGCCAGCAGCGGGGATAGCACAGATACGCAGTATTTT.

CDR3 loop: CASSYSAGTNTEAFF. The CDR3, as DNA: TGTGCCAGCAGTTACAGCGCCGGTACGAACACTGAAGCTTTCTTT. The rearrangement links TRBV6-5 to TRBJ1-1; D gene unclear. With 2 bases removed from V and 1 base from J, the gap between germline ends came to 11 bases. CDR3 length: 15 amino acids. CDR1 and CDR2 (germline): MNHEY, SVGAGI.

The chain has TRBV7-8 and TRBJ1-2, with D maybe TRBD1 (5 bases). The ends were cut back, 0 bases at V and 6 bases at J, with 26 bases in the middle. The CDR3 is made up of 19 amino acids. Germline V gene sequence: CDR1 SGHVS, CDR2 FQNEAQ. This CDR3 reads CASSLAFRGLPGLGDGYTF. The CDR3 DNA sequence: TGTGCCAGCAGCTTAGCGTTTCGGGGTTTACCGGGACTTGGAGATGGCTACACCTTC.

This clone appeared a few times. CDR3 coding DNA: TGTGCCAGTAGTAAGGGGGCGAGGGAGCAGTACTTC. Translating it yields CASSKGAREQYF. V and J are TRBV19 and TRBJ2-7; 7 bases agree with TRBD1. The CDR3 is made up of 12 amino acids. Per the germline V gene, CDR1 is LNHDA and CDR2 is SQIVND (reference sequence). Trimming removed 4 bases from V and 7 bases from J; junction bases left unmatched: 4.

CDR3 coding DNA: TGCAGTGCTACGGGGAAAGAGACCCAGTACTTC. Protein product: CSATGKETQYF. The genes are TRBV20-1 and TRBJ2-5, with D maybe TRBD2 (5 bases). V lost 4 bases to trimming and J lost 3 bases, with 6 bases between them. The CDR3 loop spans 11 amino acids. Germline V gene lookup returns CDR1 DFQATT and CDR2 SNEGSKA (reference sequence).

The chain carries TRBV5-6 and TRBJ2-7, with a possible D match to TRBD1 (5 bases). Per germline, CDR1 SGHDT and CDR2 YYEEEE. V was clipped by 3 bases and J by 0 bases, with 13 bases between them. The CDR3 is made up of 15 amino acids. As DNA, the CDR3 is TGTGCCAGCAGCTGGACCGACAGAAACTCCTACGAGCAGTACTTC. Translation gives CASSWTDRNSYEQYF.

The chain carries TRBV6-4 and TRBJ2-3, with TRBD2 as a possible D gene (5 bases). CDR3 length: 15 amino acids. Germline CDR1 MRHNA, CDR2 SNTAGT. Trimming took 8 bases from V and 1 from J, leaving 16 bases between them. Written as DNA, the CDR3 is TGTGCCAGCGGGATAACCCCGGAGGGCACAGATACGCAGTATTTT. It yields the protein CASGITPEGTDTQYF.

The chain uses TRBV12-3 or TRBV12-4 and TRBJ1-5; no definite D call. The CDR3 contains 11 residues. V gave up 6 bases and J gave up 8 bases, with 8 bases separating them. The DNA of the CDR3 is TGTGCCAGCAGCGGCGGGGAGCCCCAGCATTTT. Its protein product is CASSGGEPQHF.

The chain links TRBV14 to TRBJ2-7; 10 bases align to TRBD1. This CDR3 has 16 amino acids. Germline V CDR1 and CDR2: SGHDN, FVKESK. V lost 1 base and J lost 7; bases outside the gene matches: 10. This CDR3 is CASSQGPGQGTREQYF. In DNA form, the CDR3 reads TGTGCCAGCAGCCAAGGCCCGGGACAGGGGACGCGGGAGCAGTACTTC.

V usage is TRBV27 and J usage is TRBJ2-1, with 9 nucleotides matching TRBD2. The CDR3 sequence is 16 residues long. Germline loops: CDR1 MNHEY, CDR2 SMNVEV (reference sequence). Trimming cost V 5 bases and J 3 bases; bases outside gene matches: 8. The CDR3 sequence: CASSTRTSANYNEQFF. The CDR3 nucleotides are TGTGCCAGCAGTACCAGGACTAGCGCCAACTACAATGAGCAGTTCTTC.

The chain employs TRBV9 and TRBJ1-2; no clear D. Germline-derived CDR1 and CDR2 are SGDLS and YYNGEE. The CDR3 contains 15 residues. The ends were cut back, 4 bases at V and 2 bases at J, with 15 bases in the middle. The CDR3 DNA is TGTGCCAGCAGCCTAGGCCAGTCGGGGAACTATGGCTACACCTTC. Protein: CASSLGQSGNYGYTF.

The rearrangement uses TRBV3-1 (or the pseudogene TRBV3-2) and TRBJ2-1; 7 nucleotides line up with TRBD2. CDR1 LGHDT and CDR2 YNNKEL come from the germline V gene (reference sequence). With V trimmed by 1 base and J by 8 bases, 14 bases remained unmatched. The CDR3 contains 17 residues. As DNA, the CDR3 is TGTGCCAGCAGCCAAGTAAGTCACTGGCGGGAGTGGCATGAGCAGTTCTTC. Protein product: CASSQVSHWREWHEQFF.

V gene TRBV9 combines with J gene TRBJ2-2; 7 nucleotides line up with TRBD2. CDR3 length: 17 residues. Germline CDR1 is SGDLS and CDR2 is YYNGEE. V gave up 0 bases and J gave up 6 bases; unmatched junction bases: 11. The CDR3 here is CASSVVVGSGEPGELFF. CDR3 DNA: TGTGCCAGCAGCGTAGTAGTAGGGAGCGGGGAACCCGGGGAGCTGTTTTTT.

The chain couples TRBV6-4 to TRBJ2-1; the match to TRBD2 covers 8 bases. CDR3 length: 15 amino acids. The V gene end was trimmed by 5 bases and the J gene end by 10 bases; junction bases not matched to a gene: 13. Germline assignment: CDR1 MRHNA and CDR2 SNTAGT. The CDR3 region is CASSLGLEGGREQFF. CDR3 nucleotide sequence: TGTGCCAGCAGTCTGGGACTAGAGGGGGGAAGGGAGCAGTTCTTC.